This passage covers 24 T cell receptor beta chains from one sample sequenced in a study of blood T cell repertoires in COVID-19. The table came from immunoSEQ multiplex PCR; TCRdb's copy has only in-frame clones and leaves some out. The sample holds tens of thousands of clones, around 86% seen once. Sequencing used peripheral blood. Receptor source: a man in his fifties with active or convalescent COVID-19.

V gene TRBV7-9 combines with J gene TRBJ1-1, with TRBD1 matching over 7 bases. J lost 2 bases, V lost 6 bases, and 6 bases had no gene match. The CDR3 is 14 residues long. From germline, CDR1 is SEHNR and CDR2 FQNEAQ (reference sequence). The CDR3: CASRTTGTNTEAFF. The CDR3 DNA reads as TGTGCCAGCAGGACGACAGGGACAAACACTGAAGCTTTCTTT.

This chain joins TRBV6-6 and TRBJ1-3, with TRBD1 identical over 7 bases. The trim removed 7 bases at V and 1 base at J, leaving 22 bases unmatched. This CDR3 comprises 20 residues. Germline lookup yields CDR1 MNHNY and CDR2 SVGAGI (reference sequence). CDR3 amino acids: CASTHSSSPGQVQSGNTIYF. The DNA for the CDR3 is TGTGCCAGCACCCACTCGTCTTCTCCTGGACAGGTCCAATCTGGAAACACCATATATTTT.

The chain carries TRBV7-3 and TRBJ1-2; 7 bases align to TRBD1. J was trimmed by 6 bases and V by 2 bases; bases with no gene match: 6. The CDR3 consists of 14 residues. Looked up from germline, CDR1 is SGHTA and CDR2 is FQGTGA. Here the CDR3 DNA reads TGTGCCAGCAGCTTAGTAGGGGGGACAGATGGCTACACCTTC. The encoded protein is CASSLVGGTDGYTF.

This chain connects TRBV5-5 to TRBJ1-1; D ambiguous. V lost 2 bases to trimming and J lost 0 bases, with 14 bases between them. The germline gives CDR1 SGHKS, CDR2 YYEKEE (reference sequence). The CDR3 totals 16 residues. The CDR3 DNA sequence: TGTGCCAGCAGCTTTAGGCTTGGACTTCTGAACACTGAAGCTTTCTTT. Protein product: CASSFRLGLLNTEAFF.

The chain joins TRBV9 to TRBJ1-5; 7 nucleotides align to TRBD1. CDR3 length: 15 residues. Germline V gene sequence: CDR1 SGDLS, CDR2 YYNGEE. V shed 0 bases, J shed 5 bases, and the junction held 5 bases outside the gene matches. This CDR3 is CASSVGRTGDQPQHF. The CDR3 nucleotides are TGTGCCAGCAGCGTAGGTCGGACAGGAGATCAGCCCCAGCATTTT.

The chain combines TRBV5-6 with TRBJ1-3; D is undetermined. The CDR3 is 14 residues long. The germline V gene has CDR1 SGHDT and CDR2 YYEEEE. V was cut by 4 bases and J by 0 bases, with 8 bases left in between. For the CDR3, the DNA is TGTGCCAGCAGCGCGGTAGACTCTGGAAACACCATATATTTT. Its translation is CASSAVDSGNTIYF.

The genes are TRBV4-1 and TRBJ1-6; D possibly corresponds to TRBD1 (5 bases). Germline assignment: CDR1 MGHRA and CDR2 YSYEKL. This CDR3 contains 16 residues. V was shortened by 0 bases and J by 7 bases, with 13 bases between the two germline ends. The CDR3 is CASSQDTGVGNSPLHF. CDR3 DNA: TGCGCCAGCAGCCAAGATACGGGGGTAGGGAATTCACCCCTCCACTTT.

The rearrangement links TRBV9 to TRBJ2-1; 7 positions match TRBD1. In germline, CDR1 is SGDLS, CDR2 YYNGEE. CDR3 length equals 14 residues. The V segment lost 5 bases and the J segment 3 bases; nucleotides outside the gene matches: 5. The CDR3 is CASSITGDYNEQFF. CDR3 DNA sequence: TGTGCCAGCAGTATAACAGGGGACTACAATGAGCAGTTCTTC.

The chain combines TRBV11-3 with TRBJ2-1; 7 bases are a match to TRBD1. Germline CDR1 and CDR2: SGHNT and YENEEA. The V and J ends lost 5 bases and 9 bases, in that order; junction bases with no gene match: 10. The CDR3 is 14 residues long. The CDR3 nucleotides read TGTGCCAGCAGCACCCGACAGGGCTCGGGTGAGCAGTTCTTC. This sequence encodes CASSTRQGSGEQFF.

The chain couples TRBV9 to TRBJ1-3; tentative D call: TRBD1 (5 bases). Germline V gene sequence: CDR1 SGDLS, CDR2 YYNGEE. CDR3 length equals 14 residues. V was trimmed by 3 bases and J by 0 bases, leaving 7 bases between them. CDR3 amino acids: CASSETASGNTIYF. In DNA, the CDR3 is TGTGCCAGCAGCGAGACAGCCTCTGGAAACACCATATATTTT.

V gene TRBV5-8 combines with J gene TRBJ1-5, with D possibly being TRBD1 (6 bases). The germline V gene encodes CDR1 SGHTS and CDR2 YDEGEE. Trimming removed 3 bases at V and 5 bases at J, with 15 bases between. This CDR3 is 15 amino acids long. The CDR3 DNA is TGTGCCAGCAGCTCGGGACAATCCAATGATCAGCCCCAGCATTTT. This gives the protein CASSSGQSNDQPQHF.

The V call is TRBV4-2, the J call TRBJ1-1; D might be TRBD1 (6 bases). V shed 3 bases and J shed 1 base, with 9 bases lying between them. Germline V gene sequence: CDR1 LGHNA, CDR2 YNFKEQ. This CDR3 has 14 residues. The CDR3: CASSHLDRNTEAFF. The CDR3 bases are TGTGCCAGCAGCCACTTGGACAGGAACACTGAAGCTTTCTTT.

This rearrangement joins TRBV28 to TRBJ1-3; 8 bases match TRBD1. The CDR3 has 15 residues. Germline-derived CDR1 and CDR2 are MDHEN and SYDVKM. After removal of 6 bases from V and 3 bases from J, the junction contained 7 bases not matched to a gene. The CDR3 region is CASSLTTGVGNTIYF. The CDR3 DNA sequence: TGTGCCAGCAGCTTGACGACAGGGGTTGGAAACACCATATATTTT.

The V and J genes are TRBV2 and TRBJ1-2; possibly TRBD1 for D (5 bases). Germline assignment: CDR1 SNHLY and CDR2 FYNNEI. The CDR3 totals 15 residues. The ends were cut back, 6 bases at V and 4 bases at J, with 18 bases in the middle. The DNA for the CDR3 is TGTGCCAGCAGGGGGGTGGGGGGGATGACCTATGGCTACACCTTC. Its protein product is CASRGVGGMTYGYTF.

The V and J genes are TRBV28 and TRBJ1-2; maybe TRBD1 (5 bases). Trimming removed 5 bases at V and 4 bases at J, with 17 bases between. The germline gives CDR1 MDHEN, CDR2 SYDVKM. The CDR3 spans 15 residues. In nucleotides, the CDR3 is TGTGCCAGCAGTCCTCTGACAGTCATTGGCTATGGCTACACCTTC. Residues: CASSPLTVIGYGYTF.

V gene TRBV7-9 combines with J gene TRBJ2-3; 9 bases align to TRBD2. The CDR3 sequence is 13 residues long. The V gene's germline CDR1 is SEHNR and CDR2 FQNEAQ (reference sequence). The V gene end was trimmed by 11 bases and the J gene end by 2 bases; junction bases not matched to a gene: 5. For the CDR3, the DNA is TGTGCCGTGAGACTAGCGGACACAGATACGCAGTATTTT. Translation gives CAVRLADTDTQYF.

The table lists this clone with a count of one. The J gene is TRBJ1-1, the V gene TRBV10-3; D is possibly TRBD1 (6 bases). In germline, CDR1 is ENHRY, CDR2 SYGVKD. The germline V and J ends were trimmed by 6 bases and 2 bases, with 13 bases remaining between them. The CDR3 sequence is 14 residues long. CDR3 in DNA: TGTGCCATCAGCAACAGGGTTCGAAACACTGAAGCTTTCTTT. This encodes CAISNRVRNTEAFF.

This clone has just one count. The CDR3, as DNA: TGTGCCACCAGTGATCCTCCGGACAGTGATGGCTACACCTTC. Protein product: CATSDPPDSDGYTF. The rearrangement links TRBV24-1 to TRBJ1-2, with D maybe TRBD1 (6 bases). This CDR3 has 14 residues. CDR1 and CDR2 (germline): KGHDR, SFDVKD. V was trimmed by 3 bases and J by 6 bases, leaving 13 bases between them.

The chain links TRBV5-4 to TRBJ1-5; 8 bases match TRBD1. Germline values: CDR1 SGHNT, CDR2 YYREEE (reference sequence). The CDR3 has 16 amino acids. Trimming cost V 4 bases and J 0 bases; bases outside gene matches: 6. CDR3 amino acids: CASSVGTGNSNQPQHF. The CDR3 DNA sequence: TGTGCCAGCAGCGTTGGGACAGGTAATAGCAATCAGCCCCAGCATTTT.

The rearrangement uses TRBV25-1 and TRBJ2-1, with D possibly TRBD2 on 5 matching bases. Germline loops: CDR1 MGHDK, CDR2 SYGVNS. The V end was cut by 0 bases, the J end by 4 bases, with 7 bases between. There are 14 residues in the CDR3. The CDR3 DNA reads TGTGCCAGCAGTGAATATCGGGATTACAATGAGCAGTTCTTC. This codes for CASSEYRDYNEQFF.

The chain is built from TRBV2 and TRBJ1-2; D remains unclear. The CDR3 spans 13 residues. CDR1 is SNHLY and CDR2 is FYNNEI in the germline V gene. Between the trimmed V and J ends, which lost 7 bases and 2 bases, there was a span of 11 bases. The CDR3 protein is CASKKPMNYGYTF. CDR3 coding DNA: TGTGCCAGCAAAAAGCCGATGAACTATGGCTACACCTTC.

The J gene is TRBJ1-2, the V gene TRBV19; 11 nucleotides agree with TRBD1. Trimming at V came to 9 bases and at J to 3 bases, leaving 3 bases not matched to a gene. CDR3 length equals 13 residues. CDR1 LNHDA and CDR2 SQIVND come from the germline V gene (reference sequence). The CDR3 here is CARDRGQDYGYTF. The CDR3 nucleotides are TGTGCCAGGGACAGGGGGCAAGACTATGGCTACACCTTC.

The rearrangement links TRBV9 to TRBJ2-3, with D possibly TRBD2 on 5 matching bases. The CDR3 is 15 residues long. V lost 2 bases and J 1 base, leaving 11 bases between the germline ends. Germline V gene sequence: CDR1 SGDLS, CDR2 YYNGEE. The CDR3 here is CASSVSGGRTDTQYF. DNA of the CDR3: TGTGCCAGCAGCGTCAGCGGCGGGCGCACAGATACGCAGTATTTT.

This chain links TRBV28 with TRBJ1-6; TRBD1 is a possible D gene (6 bases). The V end was cut by 6 bases, the J end by 3 bases, with 15 bases between. The CDR3 covers 16 residues. Germline values: CDR1 MDHEN, CDR2 SYDVKM. As DNA, the CDR3 is TGTGCCAGCAGAGCCCTGGGCAGGGGCTATAATTCACCCCTCCACTTT. Its protein product is CASRALGRGYNSPLHF.